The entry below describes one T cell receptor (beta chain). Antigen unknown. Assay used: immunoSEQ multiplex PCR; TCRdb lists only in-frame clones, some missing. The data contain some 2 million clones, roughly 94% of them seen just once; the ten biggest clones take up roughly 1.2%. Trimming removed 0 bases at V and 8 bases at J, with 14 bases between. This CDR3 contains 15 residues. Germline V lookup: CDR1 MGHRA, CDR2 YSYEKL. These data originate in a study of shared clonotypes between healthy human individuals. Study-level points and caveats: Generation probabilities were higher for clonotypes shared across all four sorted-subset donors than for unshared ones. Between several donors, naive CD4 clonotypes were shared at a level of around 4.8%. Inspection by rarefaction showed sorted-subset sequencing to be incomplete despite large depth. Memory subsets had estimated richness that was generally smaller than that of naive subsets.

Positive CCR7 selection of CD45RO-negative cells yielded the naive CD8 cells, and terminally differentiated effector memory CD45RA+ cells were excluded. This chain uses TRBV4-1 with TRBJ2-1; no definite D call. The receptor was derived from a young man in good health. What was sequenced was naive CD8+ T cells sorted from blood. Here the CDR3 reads CASSQESYLLYEQFF. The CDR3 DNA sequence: TGCGCCAGCAGCCAAGAAAGTTATTTACTTTATGAGCAGTTCTTC.